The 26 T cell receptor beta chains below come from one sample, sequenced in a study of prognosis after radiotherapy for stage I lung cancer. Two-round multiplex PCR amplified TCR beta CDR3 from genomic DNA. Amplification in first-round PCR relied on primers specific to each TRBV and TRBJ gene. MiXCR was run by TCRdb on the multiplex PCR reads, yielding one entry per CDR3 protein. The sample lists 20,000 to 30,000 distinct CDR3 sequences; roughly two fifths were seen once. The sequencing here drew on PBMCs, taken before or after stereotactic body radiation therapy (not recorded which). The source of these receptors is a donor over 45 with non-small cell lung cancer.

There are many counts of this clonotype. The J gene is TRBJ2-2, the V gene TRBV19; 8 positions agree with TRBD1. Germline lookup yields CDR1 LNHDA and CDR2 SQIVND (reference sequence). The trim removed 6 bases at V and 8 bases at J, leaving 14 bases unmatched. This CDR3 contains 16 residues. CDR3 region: CASRTGQGGPRGELFF. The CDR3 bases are TGTGCCAGTAGGACTGGACAGGGAGGACCCCGGGGGGAGCTGTTTTTT.

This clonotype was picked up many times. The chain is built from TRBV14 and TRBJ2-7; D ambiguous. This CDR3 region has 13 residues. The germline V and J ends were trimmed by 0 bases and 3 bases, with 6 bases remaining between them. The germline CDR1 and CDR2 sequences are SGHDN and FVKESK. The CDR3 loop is CASSQDRFYEQYF. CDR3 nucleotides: TGTGCCAGCAGCCAAGATAGGTTCTACGAGCAGTACTTC.

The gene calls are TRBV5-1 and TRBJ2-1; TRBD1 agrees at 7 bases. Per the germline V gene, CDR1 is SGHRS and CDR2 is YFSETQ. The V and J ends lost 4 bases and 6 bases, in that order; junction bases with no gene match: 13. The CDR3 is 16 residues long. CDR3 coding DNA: TGCGCCAGCAGCCCAGAACAGGGGACCCGGAGCAATGAGCAGTTCTTC. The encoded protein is CASSPEQGTRSNEQFF.

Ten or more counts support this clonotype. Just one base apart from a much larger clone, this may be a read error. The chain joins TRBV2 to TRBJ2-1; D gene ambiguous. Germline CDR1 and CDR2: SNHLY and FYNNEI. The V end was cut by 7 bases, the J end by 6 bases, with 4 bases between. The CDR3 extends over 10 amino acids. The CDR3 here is CASIFNEQFF. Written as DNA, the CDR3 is TGTGCCAGCATCTTCAATGAGCAGTTCTTC.

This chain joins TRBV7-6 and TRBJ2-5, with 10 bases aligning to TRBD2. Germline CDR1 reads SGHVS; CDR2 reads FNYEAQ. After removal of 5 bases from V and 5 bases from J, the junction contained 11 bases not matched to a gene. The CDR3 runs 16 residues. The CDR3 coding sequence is TGTGCCAGCAGCCCTAGCGGGAGTGGTCTTTGGGAGACCCAGTACTTC. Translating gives CASSPSGSGLWETQYF.

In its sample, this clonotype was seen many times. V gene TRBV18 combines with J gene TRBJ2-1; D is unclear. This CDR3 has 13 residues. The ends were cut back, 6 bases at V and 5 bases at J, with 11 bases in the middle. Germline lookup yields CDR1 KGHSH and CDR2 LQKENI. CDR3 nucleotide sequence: TGTGCCAGCTCCCACCAGAGCCACAATGAGCAGTTCTTC. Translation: CASSHQSHNEQFF.

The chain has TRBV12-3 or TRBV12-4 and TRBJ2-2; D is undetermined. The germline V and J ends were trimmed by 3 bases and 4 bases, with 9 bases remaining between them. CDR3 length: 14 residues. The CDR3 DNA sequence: TGTGCCAGCAGTTTTATCGAGAGCACCGGGGAGCTGTTTTTT. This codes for CASSFIESTGELFF.

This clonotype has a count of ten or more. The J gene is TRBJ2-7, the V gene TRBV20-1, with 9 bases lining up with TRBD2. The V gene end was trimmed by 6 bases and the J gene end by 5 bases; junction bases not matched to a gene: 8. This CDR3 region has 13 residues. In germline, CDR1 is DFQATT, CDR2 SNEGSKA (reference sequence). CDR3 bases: TGCAGTGCCCCGGGACTAGCCCCCCACGAGCAGTACTTC. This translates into CSAPGLAPHEQYF.

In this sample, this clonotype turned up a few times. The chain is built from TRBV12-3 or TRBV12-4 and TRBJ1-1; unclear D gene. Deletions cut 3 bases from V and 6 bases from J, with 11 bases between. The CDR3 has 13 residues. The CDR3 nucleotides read TGTGCCAGCAGTTTCGCAAGCCGGGCTGAAGCTTTCTTT. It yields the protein CASSFASRAEAFF.

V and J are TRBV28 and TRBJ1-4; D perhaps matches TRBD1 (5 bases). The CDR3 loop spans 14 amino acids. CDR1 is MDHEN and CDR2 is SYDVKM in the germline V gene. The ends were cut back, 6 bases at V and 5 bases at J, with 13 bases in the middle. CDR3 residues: CASRLPGGNEKLFF. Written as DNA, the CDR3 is TGTGCCAGCAGGTTACCCGGGGGGAATGAAAAACTGTTTTTT.

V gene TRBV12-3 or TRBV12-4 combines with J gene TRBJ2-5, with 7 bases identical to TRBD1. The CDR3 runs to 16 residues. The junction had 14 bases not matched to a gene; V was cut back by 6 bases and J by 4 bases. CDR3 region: CASRRTGTVVRETQYF. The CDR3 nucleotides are TGTGCCAGCAGGCGTACCGGGACAGTGGTTCGAGAGACCCAGTACTTC.

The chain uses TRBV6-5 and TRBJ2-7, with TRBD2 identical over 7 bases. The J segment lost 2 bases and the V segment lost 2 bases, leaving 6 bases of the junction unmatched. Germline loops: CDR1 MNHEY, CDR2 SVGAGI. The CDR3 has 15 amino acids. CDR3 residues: CASSYGGGVTYEQYF. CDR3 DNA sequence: TGTGCCAGCAGTTACGGGGGGGGGGTTACCTACGAGCAGTACTTC.

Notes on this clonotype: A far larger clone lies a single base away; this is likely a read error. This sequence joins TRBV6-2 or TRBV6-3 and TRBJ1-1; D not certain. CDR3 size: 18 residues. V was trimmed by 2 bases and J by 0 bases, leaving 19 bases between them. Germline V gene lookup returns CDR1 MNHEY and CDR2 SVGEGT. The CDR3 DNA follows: TGTGCCAGCAGTTACGAGCTCCGCGTGTGTCCAATGAACACTGAAGCTTTCTTT. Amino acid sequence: CASSYELRVCPMNTEAFF.

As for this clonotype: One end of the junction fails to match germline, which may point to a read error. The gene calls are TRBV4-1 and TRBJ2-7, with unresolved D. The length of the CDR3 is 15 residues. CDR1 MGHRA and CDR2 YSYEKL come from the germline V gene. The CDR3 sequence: CAGSLGETSGYEQYF. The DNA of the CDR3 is TGCGCCGGCAGCCTAGGTGAAACCTCAGGTTACGAGCAGTACTTC.

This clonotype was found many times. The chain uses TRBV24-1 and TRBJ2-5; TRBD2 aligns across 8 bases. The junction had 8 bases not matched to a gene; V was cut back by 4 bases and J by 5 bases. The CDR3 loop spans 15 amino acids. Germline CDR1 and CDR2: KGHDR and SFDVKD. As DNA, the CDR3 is TGTGCCACCAGTGACTCCAGACGGGGGGGGGAGACCCAGTACTTC. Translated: CATSDSRRGGETQYF.

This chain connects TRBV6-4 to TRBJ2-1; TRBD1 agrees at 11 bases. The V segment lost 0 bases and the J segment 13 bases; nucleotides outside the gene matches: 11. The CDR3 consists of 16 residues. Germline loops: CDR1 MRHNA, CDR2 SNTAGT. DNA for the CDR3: TGTGCCAGCAGTGACTCGGGGACAGGGGGTTACAATTATCAGTTCTTC. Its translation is CASSDSGTGGYNYQFF.

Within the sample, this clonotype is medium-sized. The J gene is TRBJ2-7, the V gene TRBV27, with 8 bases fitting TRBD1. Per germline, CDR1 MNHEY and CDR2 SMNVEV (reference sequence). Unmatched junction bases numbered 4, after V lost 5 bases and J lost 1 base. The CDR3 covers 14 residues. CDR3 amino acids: CASSVDRGSYEQYF. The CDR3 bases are TGTGCCAGCAGTGTCGACAGGGGATCCTACGAGCAGTACTTC.

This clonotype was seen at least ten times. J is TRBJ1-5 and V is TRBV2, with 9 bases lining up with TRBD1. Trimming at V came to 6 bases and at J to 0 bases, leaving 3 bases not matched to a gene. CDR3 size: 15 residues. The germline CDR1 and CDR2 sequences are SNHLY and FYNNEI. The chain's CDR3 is CASRDRGDSNQPQHF. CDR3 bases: TGTGCCAGCAGAGACAGGGGGGATAGCAATCAGCCCCAGCATTTT.

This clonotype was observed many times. The CDR3 spells CASSRISTNEKLFF. The CDR3 DNA is TGTGCCAGCAGTCGTATTTCAACTAATGAAAAACTGTTTTTT. The V gene is TRBV2, the J gene TRBJ1-4; no clear D. This CDR3 comprises 14 residues. Trimming pared 5 bases from V and 0 bases from J, leaving 7 bases between. Germline CDR1 and CDR2: SNHLY and FYNNEI.

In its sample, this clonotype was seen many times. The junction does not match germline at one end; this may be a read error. CDR3 in amino acids: CVSSISSGETYEQYF. CDR3 nucleotide sequence: TGTGTCAGTAGTATTTCTAGCGGGGAAACCTACGAGCAGTACTTC. The chain couples TRBV19 to TRBJ2-7, with 9 bases aligning to TRBD2. The CDR3 extends over 15 amino acids. Germline V gene data show CDR1 as LNHDA and CDR2 as SQIVND (reference sequence).

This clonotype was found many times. CDR3 residues: CASSPSGRGRNTEAFF. The CDR3 DNA is TGTGCCAGCTCACCATCTGGACGGGGGCGGAACACTGAAGCTTTCTTT. This chain links TRBV18 with TRBJ1-1; a weak D match, TRBD1 (6 bases). The CDR3 is made up of 16 amino acids. Trimming removed 2 bases from V and 1 base from J, with 14 bases in between. Germline V gives CDR1 KGHSH, CDR2 LQKENI.

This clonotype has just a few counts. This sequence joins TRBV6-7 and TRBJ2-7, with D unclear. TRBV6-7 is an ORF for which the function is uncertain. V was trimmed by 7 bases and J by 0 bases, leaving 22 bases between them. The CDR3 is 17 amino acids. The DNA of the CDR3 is TGTGCCAGCACTAAGGTAGGACGCCACACCCACTCCTACGAGCAGTACTTC. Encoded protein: CASTKVGRHTHSYEQYF.

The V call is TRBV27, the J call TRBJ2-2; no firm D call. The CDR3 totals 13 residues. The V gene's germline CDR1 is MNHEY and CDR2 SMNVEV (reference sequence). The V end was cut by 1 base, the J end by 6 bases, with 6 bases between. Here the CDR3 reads CASSLYYAGELFF. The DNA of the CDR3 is TGTGCCAGCAGTTTATATTATGCCGGGGAGCTGTTTTTT.

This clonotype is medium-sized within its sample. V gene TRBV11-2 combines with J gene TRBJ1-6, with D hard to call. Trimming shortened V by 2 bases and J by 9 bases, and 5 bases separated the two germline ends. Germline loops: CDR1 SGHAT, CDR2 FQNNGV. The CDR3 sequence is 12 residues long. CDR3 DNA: TGTGCCAGCAGCTTATCCGGTTCACCCCTCCACTTT. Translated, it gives CASSLSGSPLHF.

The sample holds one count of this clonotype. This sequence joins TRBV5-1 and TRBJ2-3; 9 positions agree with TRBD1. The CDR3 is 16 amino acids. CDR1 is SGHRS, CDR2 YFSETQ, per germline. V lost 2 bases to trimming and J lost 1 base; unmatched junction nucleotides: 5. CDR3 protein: CASSFEQGARTDTQYF. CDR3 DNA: TGCGCCAGCAGCTTCGAACAGGGGGCCCGCACAGATACGCAGTATTTT.

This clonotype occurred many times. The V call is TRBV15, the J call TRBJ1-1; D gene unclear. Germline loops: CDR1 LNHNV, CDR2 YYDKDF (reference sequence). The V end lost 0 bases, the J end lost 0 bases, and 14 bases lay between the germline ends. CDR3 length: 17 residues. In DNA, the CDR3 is TGTGCCACCAGCAGAGATCGGCAGGATTCCATGAACACTGAAGCTTTCTTT. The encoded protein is CATSRDRQDSMNTEAFF.